This passage covers 10 T cell receptor beta chains from one sample sequenced in a study of blood T cell repertoires in COVID-19. Data came from immunoSEQ multiplex PCR; TCRdb stores just in-frame clones and leaves some out. The data contain about 220,000 clones, about four fifths of them singletons. Material for sequencing was peripheral blood. The receptors stem from a woman younger than 45 who had recovered from COVID-19.

This clone appeared a single time. This chain uses TRBV24-1 with TRBJ2-6, with D perhaps matching TRBD2 (5 bases). Germline assignment: CDR1 KGHDR and CDR2 SFDVKD. V was shortened by 3 bases and J by 0 bases, with 20 bases between the two germline ends. There are 20 residues in the CDR3. CDR3 residues: CATSDPAEGPQNSGANVLTF. CDR3 nucleotides: TGTGCCACCAGTGATCCCGCCGAGGGCCCCCAAAACTCTGGGGCCAACGTCCTGACTTTC.

This chain links TRBV6-5 with TRBJ1-1; the D gene is possibly TRBD1 (5 bases). Trimming stripped 2 bases from V and 8 bases from J, with 9 bases between. Germline CDR1 reads MNHEY; CDR2 reads SVGAGI. The CDR3 covers 12 residues. The CDR3 nucleotides are TGTGCCAGCAGTTACGGGGCAGGCGAAGCTTTCTTT. This encodes CASSYGAGEAFF.

As to this clone: The same CDR3 also results from other DNA sequences found in this sample. The chain recombines TRBV28 with TRBJ1-1; 8 bases fit TRBD1. The CDR3 is 14 residues long. CDR1 and CDR2 from the germline V gene are MDHEN and SYDVKM. Trimming took 5 bases from V and 1 from J; bases not matched to a gene: 3. Here the CDR3 reads CASSRQGWNTEAFF. The CDR3 DNA sequence: TGTGCCAGCAGTCGACAGGGGTGGAACACTGAAGCTTTCTTT.

This chain joins TRBV3-1 (or the pseudogene TRBV3-2) and TRBJ2-3; TRBD1 matches 9 bases. J gave up 6 bases and V 4 bases, and 5 bases lay outside the gene matches. The CDR3 loop spans 14 amino acids. Germline CDR1 and CDR2: LGHDT and YNNKEL (reference sequence). CDR3 residues: CASSLATGGDTQYF. The CDR3 DNA is TGTGCCAGCAGCCTAGCGACAGGGGGGGATACGCAGTATTTT.

This clone was seen only once. V is TRBV27 and J is TRBJ2-5, with D perhaps matching TRBD2 (6 bases). The V end lost 6 bases, the J end lost 5 bases, and 7 bases lay between the germline ends. From germline, CDR1 is MNHEY and CDR2 SMNVEV (reference sequence). The CDR3 totals 11 residues. The CDR3 loop is CASSAGETQYF. The CDR3, as DNA: TGTGCCAGCAGCGCGGGGGAGACCCAGTACTTC.

V gene TRBV18 combines with J gene TRBJ2-7, with D perhaps TRBD2 (6 bases). V lost 6 bases and J 3 bases, leaving 21 bases between the germline ends. Germline-derived CDR1 and CDR2 are KGHSH and LQKENI. The CDR3 runs to 16 residues. The chain's CDR3 is CASSRLRVAANYEQYF. In nucleotides, the CDR3 is TGTGCCAGCTCCCGACTCCGAGTAGCGGCGAACTACGAGCAGTACTTC.

J is TRBJ1-6 and V is TRBV6-5; D may be TRBD1 (6 bases). Germline values: CDR1 MNHEY, CDR2 SVGAGI. V was trimmed by 6 bases and J by 10 bases, leaving 19 bases between them. The CDR3 totals 15 residues. The CDR3 spells CASSLSQGSGSPLHF. The CDR3 DNA reads TGTGCCAGCAGCTTATCACAGGGTTCGGGGTCACCCCTCCACTTT.

This clone is a singleton in its sample. The chain carries TRBV10-3 and TRBJ2-4, with 11 bases that match TRBD2. V gave up 6 bases and J gave up 6 bases; unmatched junction bases: 4. The CDR3 totals 14 residues. Looked up from germline, CDR1 is ENHRY and CDR2 is SYGVKD. CDR3 in DNA: TGTGCCATCAGCTCGGGACTAGCGGCAAACATTCAGTACTTC. Translating gives CAISSGLAANIQYF.

This chain joins TRBV28 and TRBJ2-2; 8 bases align to TRBD1. V was clipped by 3 bases and J by 2 bases; unmatched bases: 14. The length of the CDR3 is 19 residues. From germline, CDR1 is MDHEN and CDR2 SYDVKM. The CDR3 protein is CASSFSLLGQGSNTGELFF. The CDR3 nucleotides read TGTGCCAGCAGTTTTTCTCTATTAGGACAGGGCTCAAACACCGGGGAGCTGTTTTTT.

The chain couples TRBV2 to TRBJ2-7; unclear D gene. The V and J ends lost 2 bases and 0 bases respectively, with 5 bases between them. The CDR3 sequence is 13 residues long. Germline values: CDR1 SNHLY, CDR2 FYNNEI. This CDR3 is CASSEQVSYEQYF. CDR3 bases: TGTGCCAGCAGTGAACAGGTCTCCTACGAGCAGTACTTC.